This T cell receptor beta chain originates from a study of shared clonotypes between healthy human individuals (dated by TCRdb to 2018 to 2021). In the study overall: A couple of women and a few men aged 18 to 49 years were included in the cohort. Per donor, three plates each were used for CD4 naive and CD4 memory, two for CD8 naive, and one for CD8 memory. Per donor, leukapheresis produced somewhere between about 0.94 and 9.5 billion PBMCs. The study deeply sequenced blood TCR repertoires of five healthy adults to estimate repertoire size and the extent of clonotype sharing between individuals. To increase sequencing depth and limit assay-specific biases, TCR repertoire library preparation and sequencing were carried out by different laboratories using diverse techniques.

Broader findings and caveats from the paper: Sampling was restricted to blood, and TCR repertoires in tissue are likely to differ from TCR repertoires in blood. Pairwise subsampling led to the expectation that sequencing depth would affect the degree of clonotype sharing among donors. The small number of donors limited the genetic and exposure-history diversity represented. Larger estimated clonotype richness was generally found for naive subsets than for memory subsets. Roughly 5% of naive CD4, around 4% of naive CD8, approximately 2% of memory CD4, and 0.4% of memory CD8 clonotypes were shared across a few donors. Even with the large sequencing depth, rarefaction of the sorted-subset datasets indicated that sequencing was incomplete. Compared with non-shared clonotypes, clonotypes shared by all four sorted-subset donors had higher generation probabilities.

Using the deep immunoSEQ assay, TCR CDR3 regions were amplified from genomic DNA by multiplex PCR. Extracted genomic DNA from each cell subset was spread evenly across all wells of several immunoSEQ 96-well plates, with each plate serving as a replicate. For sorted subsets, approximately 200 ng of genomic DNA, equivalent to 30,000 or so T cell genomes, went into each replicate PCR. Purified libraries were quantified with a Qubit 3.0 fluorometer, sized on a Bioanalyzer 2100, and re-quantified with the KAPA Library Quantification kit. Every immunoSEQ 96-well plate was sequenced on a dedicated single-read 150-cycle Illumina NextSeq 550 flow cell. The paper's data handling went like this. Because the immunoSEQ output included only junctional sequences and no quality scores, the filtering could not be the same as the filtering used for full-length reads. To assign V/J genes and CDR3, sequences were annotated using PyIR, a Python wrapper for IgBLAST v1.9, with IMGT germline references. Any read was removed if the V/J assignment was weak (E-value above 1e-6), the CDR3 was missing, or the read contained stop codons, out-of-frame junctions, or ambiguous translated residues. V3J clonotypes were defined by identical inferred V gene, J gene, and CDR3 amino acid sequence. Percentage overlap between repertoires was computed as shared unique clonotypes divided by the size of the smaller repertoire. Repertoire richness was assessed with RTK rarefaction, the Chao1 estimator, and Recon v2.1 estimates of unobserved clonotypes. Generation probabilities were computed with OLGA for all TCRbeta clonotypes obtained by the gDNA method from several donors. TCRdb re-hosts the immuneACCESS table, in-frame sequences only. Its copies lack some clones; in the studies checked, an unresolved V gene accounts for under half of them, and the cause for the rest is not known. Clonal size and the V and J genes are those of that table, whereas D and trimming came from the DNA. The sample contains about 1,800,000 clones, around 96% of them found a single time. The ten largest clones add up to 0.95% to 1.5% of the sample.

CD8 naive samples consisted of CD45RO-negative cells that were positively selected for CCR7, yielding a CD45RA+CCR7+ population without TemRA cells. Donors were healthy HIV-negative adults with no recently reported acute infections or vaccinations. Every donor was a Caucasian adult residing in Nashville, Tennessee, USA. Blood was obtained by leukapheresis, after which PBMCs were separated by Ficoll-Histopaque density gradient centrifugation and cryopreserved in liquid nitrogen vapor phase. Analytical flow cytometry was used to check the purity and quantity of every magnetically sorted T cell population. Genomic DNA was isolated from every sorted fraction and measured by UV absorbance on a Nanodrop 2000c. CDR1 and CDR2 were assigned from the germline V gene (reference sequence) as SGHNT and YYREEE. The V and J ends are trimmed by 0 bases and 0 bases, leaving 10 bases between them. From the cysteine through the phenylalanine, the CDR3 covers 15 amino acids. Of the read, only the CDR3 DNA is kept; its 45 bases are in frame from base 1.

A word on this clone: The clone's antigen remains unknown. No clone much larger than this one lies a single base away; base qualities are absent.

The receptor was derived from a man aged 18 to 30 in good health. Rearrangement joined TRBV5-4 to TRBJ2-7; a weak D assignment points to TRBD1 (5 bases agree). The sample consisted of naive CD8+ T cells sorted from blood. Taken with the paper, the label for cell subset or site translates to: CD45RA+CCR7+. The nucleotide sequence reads TGTGCCAGCAGCTTGGGCTGGGGCGTCTCCTACGAGCAGTACTTC. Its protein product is CASSLGWGVSYEQYF.